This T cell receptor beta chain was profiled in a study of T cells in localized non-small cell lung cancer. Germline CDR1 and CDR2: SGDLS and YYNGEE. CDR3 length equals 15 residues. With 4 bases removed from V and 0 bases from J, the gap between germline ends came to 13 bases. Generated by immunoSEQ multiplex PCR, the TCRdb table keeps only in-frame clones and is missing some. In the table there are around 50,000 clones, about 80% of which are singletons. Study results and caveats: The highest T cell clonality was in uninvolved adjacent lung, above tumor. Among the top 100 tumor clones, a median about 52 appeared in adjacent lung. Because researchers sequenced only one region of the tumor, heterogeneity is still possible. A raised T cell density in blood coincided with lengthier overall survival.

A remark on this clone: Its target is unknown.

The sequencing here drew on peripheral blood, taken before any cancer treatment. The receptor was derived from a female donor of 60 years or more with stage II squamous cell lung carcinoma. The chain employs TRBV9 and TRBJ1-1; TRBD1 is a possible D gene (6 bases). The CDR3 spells CASSPGVDMNTEAFF. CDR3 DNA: TGTGCCAGCAGCCCAGGGGTGGACATGAACACTGAAGCTTTCTTT.